The 16 T cell receptor beta chains given below trace back to one sample, sequenced in a study of OX40 agonist ivuxolimab in advanced cancers. The assay was immunoSEQ multiplex PCR, and TCRdb's table has in-frame clones only and misses some. The sample shows just under 75,000 clones, 80% to 95% of them seen only once. The starting material was CD4+ or CD8+ T cells sorted from blood, obtained in a trial of the OX40 agonist ivuxolimab. The receptors were gathered from an adult with an advanced solid tumor such as melanoma, head and neck, liver or kidney cancer.

The CDR3 reads CASKNRDTSYEQYF. The CDR3 DNA reads as TGCGCCAGCAAAAACCGGGACACCAGCTACGAGCAGTACTTC. The gene calls are TRBV4-1 and TRBJ2-7, with D perhaps TRBD1 (6 bases). The CDR3 is made up of 14 amino acids. Germline CDR1 is MGHRA and CDR2 is YSYEKL. Trimming left V 7 bases short and J 3 bases short, with 16 bases between.

The chain joins TRBV28 to TRBJ1-6; D is perhaps TRBD1 (6 bases). Trimming took off 9 bases at V and 6 bases at J, with 15 bases between the two ends. Germline loops: CDR1 MDHEN, CDR2 SYDVKM. The length of the CDR3 is 14 residues. CDR3 amino acids: CASGKGGPNSPLHF. The DNA for the CDR3 is TGTGCCAGTGGAAAAGGGGGGCCTAATTCACCCCTCCACTTT. The full variable domain, in which reference TRBV28 and TRBJ1-6 provide the parts outside the CDR3, is DVKVTQSSRYLVKRTGEKVFLECVQDMDHENMFWYRQDPGLGLRLIYFSYDVKMKEKGDIPEGYSVSREKKERFSLILESASTNQTSMYLCASGKGGPNSPLHFGNGTRLTVT.

The rearrangement uses TRBV15 and TRBJ2-1; a possible D gene is TRBD2 (6 bases). CDR3 length: 13 residues. Deletions cut 8 bases from V and 2 bases from J, with 10 bases between. The germline V gene encodes CDR1 LNHNV and CDR2 YYDKDF (reference sequence). The DNA of the CDR3 is TGTGCCACCGGTAGCGGACCCTACAATGAGCAGTTCTTC. The encoded protein is CATGSGPYNEQFF.

The chain combines TRBV6-5 with TRBJ1-3; D ambiguous. The CDR3 covers 15 residues. CDR1 is MNHEY, CDR2 SVGAGI, per germline. With 4 bases removed from V and 2 bases from J, the gap between germline ends came to 12 bases. CDR3 loop: CASSSRTPAGNTIYF. The CDR3 nucleotides are TGTGCCAGCAGTTCGCGGACCCCGGCTGGAAACACCATATATTTT.

CDR3 sequence reads: CASSFPSGRAADTQYF. The CDR3 DNA follows: TGTGCCAGCAGCTTCCCTAGCGGGAGGGCCGCAGATACGCAGTATTTT. The chain has TRBV7-2 and TRBJ2-3; the match to TRBD2 covers 12 bases. V was clipped by 3 bases and J by 4 bases; unmatched bases: 5. This CDR3 is 16 amino acids long. Looked up from germline, CDR1 is SGHTA and CDR2 is FQGNSA.

The genes are TRBV7-9 and TRBJ2-3; no clear D. This CDR3 has 14 amino acids. Germline V gene lookup returns CDR1 SEHNR and CDR2 FQNEAQ (reference sequence). V was trimmed by 1 base and J by 6 bases, leaving 11 bases between them. CDR3 region: CASSLGFREDTQYF. The CDR3 DNA reads TGTGCCAGCAGCTTAGGGTTCCGAGAGGATACGCAGTATTTT.

The chain combines TRBV7-2 with TRBJ2-5; D remains unclear. V was clipped by 8 bases and J by 2 bases, with 15 bases between them. Germline V gives CDR1 SGHTA, CDR2 FQGNSA. This CDR3 comprises 14 residues. The CDR3 sequence: CASRPGPFQETQYF. The CDR3, as DNA: TGTGCCAGCCGCCCCGGCCCATTTCAAGAGACCCAGTACTTC.

The gene calls are TRBV5-4 and TRBJ1-2; D is perhaps TRBD1 (5 bases). From germline, CDR1 is SGHNT and CDR2 YYREEE (reference sequence). With 0 bases removed from V and 3 bases from J, the gap between germline ends came to 12 bases. This CDR3 has 15 amino acids. CDR3 protein: CASSLGGGGDYGYTF. Here the CDR3 DNA reads TGTGCCAGCAGCTTGGGGGGTGGAGGGGACTATGGCTACACCTTC.

J is TRBJ2-5 and V is TRBV18, with 10 nucleotides matching TRBD2. CDR3 length: 14 residues. The germline gives CDR1 KGHSH, CDR2 LQKENI. Unmatched junction bases numbered 1, after V lost 3 bases and J lost 3 bases. The CDR3 DNA is TGTGCCAGCTCACCTGGACTAGCGGAAGAGACCCAGTACTTC. It translates to CASSPGLAEETQYF. The full variable domain, in which reference TRBV18 and TRBJ2-5 provide the parts outside the CDR3, is NAGVMQNPRHLVRRRGQEARLRCSPMKGHSHVYWYRQLPEEGLKFMVYLQKENIIDESGMPKERFSAEFPKEGPSILRIQQVVRGDSAAYFCASSPGLAEETQYFGPGTRLLVL.

This clone is a singleton in its sample. CDR3 sequence (DNA): TGTGCCAGCAGTCCTATTATTCGGGCGCTAGCGGGAGCGGGTGAGCAGTTCTTC. Its protein is CASSPIIRALAGAGEQFF. V is TRBV28 and J is TRBJ2-1, with TRBD2 matching 10 bases. Germline V gene data show CDR1 as MDHEN and CDR2 as SYDVKM. Trimming removed 5 bases from V and 9 bases from J; junction bases left unmatched: 19. CDR3 length: 18 amino acids.

This chain connects TRBV7-2 to TRBJ1-2; tentative D call: TRBD1 (5 bases). CDR1 SGHTA and CDR2 FQGNSA come from the germline V gene. The CDR3 extends over 14 amino acids. Trimming cost V 5 bases and J 7 bases, with 17 bases left between them. CDR3 amino acids: CASSAQPGQVGYTF. CDR3 nucleotide sequence: TGTGCCAGCAGCGCGCAACCAGGGCAAGTTGGCTACACCTTC.

The table lists this clone with a few counts. The CDR3 coding sequence is TGTGCCAGCTCGAGGCAGGGGGTTTTTGCAGATACGCAGTATTTT. It codes for CASSRQGVFADTQYF. The chain is built from TRBV27 and TRBJ2-3, with 7 positions matching TRBD1. The V segment lost 8 bases and the J segment 4 bases; nucleotides outside the gene matches: 12. The CDR3 sequence is 15 residues long. The germline V gene encodes CDR1 MNHEY and CDR2 SMNVEV (reference sequence).

The chain employs TRBV30 and TRBJ2-3; D gene uncertain. Germline V gene lookup returns CDR1 GTSNPN and CDR2 SVGIG (reference sequence). V was cut by 4 bases and J by 1 base, with 3 bases left in between. The CDR3 is 11 residues long. The CDR3 DNA is TGTGCCTGGATAGGCACAGATACGCAGTATTTT. It specifies CAWIGTDTQYF.

A remark on this clone: The identical CDR3 is also encoded by other nucleotide sequences in the sample. The chain is built from TRBV5-4 and TRBJ2-1; either TRBD1 or TRBD2 may fit D (6 bases each). This CDR3 comprises 15 residues. Germline-derived CDR1 and CDR2 are SGHNT and YYREEE (reference sequence). Trimming pared 4 bases from V and 9 bases from J, leaving 20 bases between. The DNA of the CDR3 is TGTGCCAGCAGCCTCGTCGGTGGGGGGCGGGGTGAGCAGTTCTTC. Encoded protein: CASSLVGGGRGEQFF.

The chain couples TRBV5-6 to TRBJ1-2; D unresolved. Germline values: CDR1 SGHDT, CDR2 YYEEEE. The CDR3 is 12 amino acids. Trimming cost V 0 bases and J 4 bases, with 4 bases left between them. CDR3 in DNA: TGTGCCAGCAGCTTGGAGGCCTATGGCTACACCTTC. Its translation: CASSLEAYGYTF.

V usage is TRBV7-9 and J usage is TRBJ2-7, with TRBD2 identical over 9 bases. This CDR3 is built from 18 residues. The junction had 15 bases not matched to a gene; V was cut back by 1 base and J by 5 bases. Per the germline V gene, CDR1 is SEHNR and CDR2 is FQNEAQ (reference sequence). Here the CDR3 reads CASSLVGSGSGLRHEQYF. The DNA for the CDR3 is TGTGCCAGCAGCTTAGTTGGTAGCGGGAGTGGTTTACGCCACGAGCAGTACTTC. Full variable domain (missing parts from reference TRBV7-9 and TRBJ2-7): DTGVSQNPRHKITKRGQNVTFRCDPISEHNRLYWYRQTLGQGPEFLTYFQNEAQLEKSRLLSDRFSAERPKGSFSTLEIQRTEQGDSAMYLCASSLVGSGSGLRHEQYFGPGTRLTVT.